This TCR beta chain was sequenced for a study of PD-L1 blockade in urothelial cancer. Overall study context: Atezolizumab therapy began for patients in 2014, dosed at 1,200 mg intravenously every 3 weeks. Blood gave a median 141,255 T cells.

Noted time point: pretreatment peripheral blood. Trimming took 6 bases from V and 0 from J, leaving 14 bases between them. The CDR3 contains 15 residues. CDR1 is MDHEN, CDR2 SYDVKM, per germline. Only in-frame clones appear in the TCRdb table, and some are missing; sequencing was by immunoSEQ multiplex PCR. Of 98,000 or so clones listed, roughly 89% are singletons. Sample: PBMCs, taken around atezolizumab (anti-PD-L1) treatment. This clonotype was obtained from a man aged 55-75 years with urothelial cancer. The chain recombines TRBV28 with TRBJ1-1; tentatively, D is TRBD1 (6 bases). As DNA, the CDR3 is TGTGCCAGCAGAGCCGGGACAAGCCTGAACACTGAAGCTTTCTTT. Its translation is CASRAGTSLNTEAFF.